Presented here are 9 T cell receptor beta chains from one specimen sequenced in a study of blood T cell repertoires in COVID-19. Clones were read by immunoSEQ multiplex PCR, and TCRdb kept only the in-frame ones, dropping some. The table has some 240,000 clones, 75% to 90% seen once. The sample consisted of peripheral blood. These TCRs come from an older woman with active or convalescent COVID-19.

The chain joins TRBV6-5 to TRBJ2-3; TRBD1 matches at 8 bases. CDR1 and CDR2 (germline): MNHEY, SVGAGI. After removal of 7 bases from V and 4 bases from J, the junction contained 7 bases not matched to a gene. This CDR3 is built from 14 residues. The CDR3 DNA reads as TGTGCCAGCACTACAGGGGGAGGAGCAGATACGCAGTATTTT. It specifies CASTTGGGADTQYF.

The rearrangement links TRBV7-8 to TRBJ2-5; the match to TRBD2 covers 10 bases. The CDR3 length is 17 residues. Germline CDR1 and CDR2: SGHVS and FQNEAQ. V gave up 1 base and J gave up 5 bases; unmatched junction bases: 10. The CDR3 sequence is CASSLGYQRGGVETQYF. In DNA, the CDR3 is TGTGCCAGCAGCTTAGGCTACCAGCGGGGGGGCGTGGAGACCCAGTACTTC.

The rearrangement uses TRBV5-6 and TRBJ1-1; D is uncertain. Germline CDR1 is SGHDT and CDR2 is YYEEEE. The germline V and J ends were trimmed by 1 base and 1 base, with 11 bases remaining between them. The CDR3 loop spans 15 amino acids. CDR3 nucleotides: TGTGCCAGCAGCTTGTACAGTTTGAGGAACACTGAAGCTTTCTTT. Translated: CASSLYSLRNTEAFF.

The sample holds many counts of this clone. The chain combines TRBV28 with TRBJ2-1; TRBD2 agrees at 10 bases. V trimming: 5 bases; J trimming: 7 bases; junction bases outside the gene matches: 14. CDR3 length: 17 amino acids. Germline loops: CDR1 MDHEN, CDR2 SYDVKM. Written as DNA, the CDR3 is TGTGCCAGCAGTCGGACATACGGGACTAGCGAGTATAATGAGCAGTTCTTC. Encoded protein: CASSRTYGTSEYNEQFF.

The chain is built from TRBV27 and TRBJ2-5, with D unresolved. Germline lookup yields CDR1 MNHEY and CDR2 SMNVEV (reference sequence). V lost 3 bases to trimming and J lost 5 bases, with 10 bases between them. This CDR3 is built from 13 residues. In DNA form, the CDR3 reads TGTGCCAGCAGTTTGGCTGCCCTGGAGACCCAGTACTTC. Protein: CASSLAALETQYF.

The CDR3 region is CASSPPQGRSNEQFF. CDR3 bases: TGTGCCAGCTCACCCCCACAGGGAAGGTCCAATGAGCAGTTCTTC. The chain combines TRBV18 with TRBJ2-1; D possibly corresponds to TRBD1 (6 bases). CDR1 and CDR2 from the germline V gene are KGHSH and LQKENI. Between the trimmed V and J ends, which lost 3 bases and 6 bases, there was a span of 15 bases. The CDR3 spans 15 residues.

This clone showed up just once. The gene calls are TRBV10-3 and TRBJ1-1, with 7 bases aligning to TRBD1. The ends lost 6 bases at V and 2 bases at J; junction bases unmatched: 15. CDR1 is ENHRY and CDR2 is SYGVKD in the germline V gene. The CDR3 loop spans 17 amino acids. CDR3 protein: CAISHPRDRSKNTEAFF. The CDR3 DNA reads TGTGCCATCAGCCACCCCAGGGACAGATCGAAAAACACTGAAGCTTTCTTT.

This sequence joins TRBV3-1 (or the pseudogene TRBV3-2) and TRBJ1-1; unclear D gene. The V end was cut by 2 bases, the J end by 0 bases, with 4 bases between. Germline CDR1 reads LGHDT; CDR2 reads YNNKEL (reference sequence). This CDR3 has 13 amino acids. The CDR3 region has the DNA TGTGCCAGCAGCCAATCAGTGAACACTGAAGCTTTCTTT. It translates to CASSQSVNTEAFF.

V gene TRBV6-2 or TRBV6-3 combines with J gene TRBJ1-2, with TRBD1 as a possible D gene (5 bases). Germline V gene data show CDR1 as MNHEY and CDR2 as SVGEGT. The CDR3 length is 12 residues. Trimming shortened V by 4 bases and J by 4 bases, and 7 bases separated the two germline ends. The CDR3: CASSSDTYGYTF. The CDR3 DNA sequence: TGTGCCAGCAGTTCGGACACCTATGGCTACACCTTC.